One sample yielded the 22 T cell receptor beta chains listed below, sequenced in a study of response to subunit inactivated influenza vaccine (dated by TCRdb to the late 2010s). Library preparation was by RT-PCR. The sample was run on an Illumina HiSeq 2500. TCRdb trimmed public reads at Q25 via fastp, called clones via MiXCR and kept in-frame beta chains. One record per CDR3 amino acid sequence lists the most common genes and DNA. This sample has 650,000 to 800,000 distinct CDR3 sequences in its table, and approximately 15% of those were observed once. The ten largest account for less than 7% of the sample. Sample: PBMCs from blood, taken around two weeks before vaccination. The receptors originated from a man aged 50 or older who received an inactivated influenza vaccine. Donor details come from another sample of the same person, matched by shared clones.

There are many counts of this clonotype. The chain joins TRBV29-1 to TRBJ1-1; D is undetermined. Looked up from germline, CDR1 is SQVTM and CDR2 is ANQGSEA. The CDR3 covers 10 residues. V was clipped by 4 bases and J by 1 base, with 1 base between them. CDR3 amino acids: CSVANTEAFF. The CDR3 nucleotides read TGCAGCGTTGCGAACACTGAAGCTTTCTTT.

Comment on this clonotype: The junction departs from the called germline gene at one end, perhaps through a read error. The chain combines TRBV4-2 with TRBJ2-1, with a weak D call TRBD2 (5 bases). The germline CDR1 and CDR2 sequences are LGHNA and YNFKEQ. This CDR3 comprises 17 residues. The CDR3 DNA is TGTGCCAGCAGCCCGAGCCTAGCAGAGCCCTCCTCCAATGAGCAGTTCTTC. As protein: CASSPSLAEPSSNEQFF.

The chain uses TRBV7-2 and TRBJ2-3; 10 positions agree with TRBD2. V was clipped by 4 bases and J by 3 bases; unmatched bases: 7. CDR1 and CDR2 (germline): SGHTA, FQGNSA. The CDR3 runs 16 residues. The CDR3 nucleotides are TGTGCCAGCAGCTATCCGCTAGCGGGGGCGACAGATACGCAGTATTTT. Translating it yields CASSYPLAGATDTQYF.

CDR3 DNA: TGTGCCAGCAGCCCTTTCGGGGGTCGGGAAAAACTGTTTTTT. This translates into CASSPFGGREKLFF. The rearrangement uses TRBV6-1 and TRBJ1-4, with a weak D call TRBD1 (5 bases). The V and J ends lost 6 bases and 8 bases respectively, with 16 bases between them. The CDR3 length is 14 residues. Germline assignment: CDR1 MNHNS and CDR2 SASEGT.

The chain joins TRBV20-1 to TRBJ2-7, with 16 bases lining up with TRBD2. The V gene end was trimmed by 6 bases and the J gene end by 6 bases; junction bases not matched to a gene: 8. Looked up from germline, CDR1 is DFQATT and CDR2 is SNEGSKA (reference sequence). The CDR3 sequence is 15 residues long. For the CDR3, the DNA is TGCAGTGCCTCGGGACTAGCGGGGGGGCCCGTCGAGCAGTACTTC. Its protein is CSASGLAGGPVEQYF.

This clonotype was detected ten times or more. This sequence joins TRBV12-3 or TRBV12-4 and TRBJ2-7; D is undetermined. V was clipped by 5 bases and J by 4 bases, with 6 bases between them. CDR3 length: 11 amino acids. The CDR3 here is CASSAAYEQYF. For the CDR3, the DNA is TGTGCCAGCAGTGCCGCTTACGAGCAGTACTTC.

The CDR3, as DNA: TGTGCCTGGGGCGTCGGGACAGGGAACGAAAAACTGTTTTTT. Its protein is CAWGVGTGNEKLFF. V gene TRBV30 combines with J gene TRBJ1-4, with TRBD1 identical over 9 bases. The trim removed 5 bases at V and 8 bases at J, leaving 9 bases unmatched. Germline V gene lookup returns CDR1 GTSNPN and CDR2 SVGIG (reference sequence). CDR3 size: 14 residues. Drawing the rest from reference TRBV30 and TRBJ1-4, the complete variable domain is SQTIHQWPATLVQPVGSPLSLECTVEGTSNPNLYWYRQAAGRGLQLLFYSVGIGQISSEVPQNLSASRPQDRQFILSSKKLLLSDSGFYLCAWGVGTGNEKLFFGSGTQLSVL.

At least ten counts were recorded for this clonotype. The chain links TRBV20-1 to TRBJ2-1; no firm D call. This CDR3 contains 13 residues. Trimming left V 3 bases short and J 1 base short, with 7 bases between. Germline V CDR1 and CDR2: DFQATT, SNEGSKA (reference sequence). The CDR3 reads CSASRASYNEQFF. The CDR3 DNA reads as TGCAGTGCTAGCCGAGCTTCCTACAATGAGCAGTTCTTC.

This clonotype was recorded at least ten times. This rearrangement joins TRBV3-1 to TRBJ2-5, with 7 bases fitting TRBD2. CDR1 LGHDT and CDR2 YNNKEL come from the germline V gene (reference sequence). There are 16 residues in the CDR3. Unmatched junction bases numbered 7, after V lost 3 bases and J lost 0 bases. The CDR3 nucleotides are TGTGCCAGCAGCCAGGTACTAGCGAGGTACCAAGAGACCCAGTACTTC. This gives the protein CASSQVLARYQETQYF.

This clonotype was seen a few times. The V gene is TRBV6-2 or TRBV6-3, the J gene TRBJ1-2; D remains unclear. The V gene's germline CDR1 is MNHEY and CDR2 SVGEGT. The CDR3 spans 13 residues. Trimming cost V 2 bases and J 2 bases, with 6 bases left between them. CDR3 nucleotide sequence: TGTGCCAGCAGTTACGCAGGCAACTATGGCTACACCTTC. Protein product: CASSYAGNYGYTF.

This clonotype was recorded a few times. The chain couples TRBV12-3 or TRBV12-4 to TRBJ2-4; TRBD2 is a possible D gene (6 bases). The CDR3 consists of 16 residues. Trimming pared 5 bases from V and 0 bases from J, leaving 14 bases between. CDR3 sequence: CASSPSGTVAKNIQYF. The CDR3 nucleotides read TGTGCCAGCAGTCCATCCGGGACTGTAGCCAAAAACATTCAGTACTTC.

This clonotype turned up a few times. The CDR3 nucleotides are TGTGCCAGCAGCCGGGGACAGCACTACGAGCAGTACTTC. Translation gives CASSRGQHYEQYF. V gene TRBV11-2 combines with J gene TRBJ2-7; TRBD1 agrees at 7 bases. The V segment lost 5 bases and the J segment 3 bases; nucleotides outside the gene matches: 4. The CDR3 contains 13 residues. Germline loops: CDR1 SGHAT, CDR2 FQNNGV. The full variable domain, in which reference TRBV11-2 and TRBJ2-7 provide the parts outside the CDR3, is EAGVAQSPRYKIIEKRQSVAFWCNPISGHATLYWYQQILGQGPKLLIQFQNNGVVDDSQLPKDRFSAERLKGVDSTLKIQPAKLEDSAVYLCASSRGQHYEQYFGPGTRLTVT.

Comment on this clonotype: As the CDR3 is not closed by the conserved phenylalanine or tryptophan, this likely results from a read error. The rearrangement uses TRBV18 and TRBJ1-3, with a possible D match to TRBD1 (6 bases). The CDR3 spans 16 residues. The V end lost 3 bases, the J end lost 1 base, and 13 bases lay between the germline ends. The germline V gene has CDR1 KGHSH and CDR2 LQKENI. The CDR3 loop is CASSPARGSSGNTIYS. As DNA, the CDR3 is TGTGCCAGCTCACCCGCCAGGGGATCTTCTGGAAACACCATATATTCT.

This clonotype has only a few counts. The chain links TRBV4-1 to TRBJ2-3; 8 nucleotides agree with TRBD1. V shed 0 bases, J shed 3 bases, and the junction held 8 bases outside the gene matches. CDR1 MGHRA and CDR2 YSYEKL come from the germline V gene. The CDR3 spans 17 residues. The CDR3 sequence is CASSQDSRQGATDTQYF. CDR3 bases: TGCGCCAGCAGCCAAGATTCCAGGCAGGGGGCTACAGATACGCAGTATTTT.

The chain employs TRBV15 and TRBJ2-7, with TRBD1 as a possible D gene (5 bases). There are 11 residues in the CDR3. V was cut by 8 bases and J by 8 bases, with 13 bases left in between. Germline assignment: CDR1 LNHNV and CDR2 YYDKDF (reference sequence). The CDR3 sequence is CATGIGVKQYF. CDR3 nucleotides: TGTGCCACCGGTATAGGGGTCAAGCAGTACTTC.

This clonotype was seen a handful of times. J is TRBJ2-1 and V is TRBV24-1, with D perhaps assigned TRBD1 or TRBD2 (5 bases each). The V end lost 5 bases, the J end lost 10 bases, and 20 bases lay between the germline ends. CDR1 and CDR2 from the germline V gene are KGHDR and SFDVKD. The CDR3 is 15 residues long. For the CDR3, the DNA is TGTGCCACCAGTGGGAGAGGGACGCGGACGGAGGAGCAGTTCTTC. It codes for CATSGRGTRTEEQFF.

This clonotype was observed a few times. This rearrangement joins TRBV5-1 to TRBJ2-1; 7 bases fit TRBD2. J lost 0 bases, V lost 4 bases, and 10 bases had no gene match. The CDR3 covers 17 residues. From germline, CDR1 is SGHRS and CDR2 YFSETQ. The CDR3: CASSVFGAGDSYNEQFF. CDR3 DNA sequence: TGCGCCAGCAGCGTCTTTGGGGCGGGGGACTCCTACAATGAGCAGTTCTTC.

This chain joins TRBV6-2 or TRBV6-3 and TRBJ2-3; D is possibly TRBD2 (6 bases). There are 12 residues in the CDR3. V was clipped by 8 bases and J by 6 bases, with 12 bases between them. From germline, CDR1 is MNHEY and CDR2 SVGEGT. The CDR3 loop reads CASVGGIDTQYF. For the CDR3, the DNA is TGTGCCAGCGTCGGCGGGATCGATACGCAGTATTTT.

The V gene is TRBV2, the J gene TRBJ1-5, with 7 bases matching TRBD1. J lost 0 bases, V lost 6 bases, and 5 bases had no gene match. CDR1 is SNHLY, CDR2 FYNNEI, per germline. This CDR3 is 15 amino acids long. The CDR3 sequence: CASRDRPYSNQPQHF. The CDR3 DNA is TGTGCCAGCAGGGACAGGCCATATAGCAATCAGCCCCAGCATTTT.

In this sample, this clonotype turned up many times. The chain links TRBV5-1 to TRBJ1-5, with a weak D call TRBD1 (6 bases). The CDR3 has 13 amino acids. Germline lookup yields CDR1 SGHRS and CDR2 YFSETQ. The V gene lost 5 bases and the J gene lost 6 bases, with 12 bases spanning the gap. The CDR3 region is CASRAGDGQPQHF. As DNA, the CDR3 is TGCGCCAGCAGGGCAGGGGACGGTCAGCCCCAGCATTTT.

This clonotype came up a few times. The chain uses TRBV20-1 and TRBJ2-1; D possibly corresponds to TRBD2 (5 bases). With 3 bases removed from V and 5 bases from J, the gap between germline ends came to 17 bases. This CDR3 is built from 15 residues. Germline CDR1 is DFQATT and CDR2 is SNEGSKA (reference sequence). CDR3 region: CSASLEDFPNNEQFF. CDR3 sequence (DNA): TGCAGTGCTAGTCTGGAGGACTTCCCTAACAATGAGCAGTTCTTC.

CDR3 nucleotides: TGTGCCAGCTCATCACGAACCGGGACAGCGATCCAAGAGACCCAGTACTTC. Its translation: CASSSRTGTAIQETQYF. The chain carries TRBV18 and TRBJ2-5, with 7 positions matching TRBD1. Trimming removed 5 bases from V and 1 base from J; junction bases left unmatched: 13. The CDR3 is 17 residues long. The germline V gene has CDR1 KGHSH and CDR2 LQKENI. The full variable domain, in which reference TRBV18 and TRBJ2-5 provide the parts outside the CDR3, is NAGVMQNPRHLVRRRGQEARLRCSPMKGHSHVYWYRQLPEEGLKFMVYLQKENIIDESGMPKERFSAEFPKEGPSILRIQQVVRGDSAAYFCASSSRTGTAIQETQYFGPGTRLLVL.